This entry is about one TCR beta chain. Its antigen is undetermined. The sample is drawn from a study of shared clonotypes between healthy human individuals. Study results and limitations: The study drew on few donors, limiting represented genetic and exposure-history diversity.

The germline V and J ends were trimmed by 1 base and 4 bases, with 13 bases remaining between them. There are 15 residues in the CDR3. The V gene's germline CDR1 is SGHTA and CDR2 FQGNSA. The donors were all Caucasian adults (living in Nashville, Tennessee). It was 90 million to 95 million PBMCs that unsorted samples used for genomic DNA. It was roughly 0.3 ug DNA, around 30,000 T cell genomes, that went into each replicate PCR of unsorted PBMC. The assay was immunoSEQ multiplex PCR, and TCRdb's table has in-frame clones only and misses some. The top ten clones hold approximately 12% of a sample with hundreds of thousands of clones, just over 75% of them seen once.

This TCR was recovered from a woman aged 40 to 50 in good health. Some clones in this sample may be carry-over from other donors' samples. The chain uses TRBV7-2 and TRBJ1-2; no firm D call. The sequenced material came from PBMCs. The DNA for the CDR3 is TGTGCCAGCAGCTTAGGGACCGCCGAGGGCTATGGCTACACCTTC. It codes for CASSLGTAEGYGYTF.